The T cell receptor beta chain described here comes from a study of blood T cell repertoires in COVID-19. Trimming took 2 bases from V and 4 from J, leaving 14 bases between them. This CDR3 has 15 residues. Germline loops: CDR1 MNHNY, CDR2 SVGAGI (reference sequence). Libraries were prepared by immunoSEQ multiplex PCR; TCRdb keeps only in-frame clonotypes and omits some of them. The data contain around 150,000 clones, about 83% of them singletons. The rearrangement links TRBV6-6 to TRBJ2-5; no definite D call. The clonotype originates from a woman in her forties with acute or convalescent COVID-19. Sequenced: peripheral blood. In nucleotides, the CDR3 is TGTGCCAGCAGTTACGGCTTGACTTCGCCAGAGACCCAGTACTTC. Residues: CASSYGLTSPETQYF.